Given below is one T cell receptor beta chain in context. Its antigen remains unidentified. The data derive from a study of CD4+ T cells in melanoma. This table comes from immunoSEQ multiplex PCR, and its TCRdb copy is limited to in-frame clones, with some not included. The sample yields about 50,000 clones, roughly 89% seen once. Study-level points and caveats: A reported correlation linked neoantigen-specific CD4+ T cells to CD8+, macrophage and B cell function.

There are 14 residues in the CDR3. Germline CDR1 reads MGHRA; CDR2 reads YSYEKL. V was pared by 3 bases and J by 4 bases, with 13 bases between. The sample consisted of peripheral blood. The receptor was isolated from a human donor with melanoma. V usage is TRBV4-1 and J usage is TRBJ2-7; no reliable D call. CDR3: CASSHGAGLYEQYF. The CDR3 DNA sequence: TGCGCCAGCAGCCACGGAGCTGGTTTATACGAGCAGTACTTC.